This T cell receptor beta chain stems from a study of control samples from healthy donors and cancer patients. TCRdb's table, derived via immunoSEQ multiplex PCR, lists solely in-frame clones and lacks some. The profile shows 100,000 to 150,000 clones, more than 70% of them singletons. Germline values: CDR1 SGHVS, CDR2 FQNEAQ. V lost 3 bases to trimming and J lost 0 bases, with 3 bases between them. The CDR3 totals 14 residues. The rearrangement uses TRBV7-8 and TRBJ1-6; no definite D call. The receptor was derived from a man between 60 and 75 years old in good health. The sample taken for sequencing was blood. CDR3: CASSFPSYNSPLHF. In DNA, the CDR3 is TGTGCCAGCAGCTTTCCCTCCTATAATTCACCCCTCCACTTT.